This T cell receptor (beta chain) is from a study of CD8+CD57+ T cells in acquired aplastic anemia. Study-wide findings and caveats: A set of twenty-nine CD8+ CDR3 sequences was shared between patients and controls, and these sequences appeared highly expressed in patients.

CDR3 size: 12 residues. Germline lookup yields CDR1 GTSNPN and CDR2 SVGIG (reference sequence). V lost 3 bases to trimming and J lost 4 bases, with 6 bases between them. TCR beta VDJ and CDR3 profiling used genomic DNA as template. TCRdb analysed the reads with MiXCR anew, one entry per CDR3 protein. The sample includes just over 450,000 distinct CDR3 sequences, around 30% of them seen just once. Concerning this clonotype: Its cognate antigen is unknown.

Sequenced patients had shown CD8+CD57+ cell expansion by flow cytometry. Untreated patients provided the blood samples, with no therapy given before sampling. The sequencing input was sorted CD4+, CD8+, or CD8+CD57+ T cells (not recorded which) from PBMCs. The genes are TRBV30 and TRBJ1-4; D not resolved. This TCR derives from a human donor with aplastic anemia. The CDR3 DNA sequence: TGTGCCTGGAGCCGGGGTAATGAAAAACTGTTTTTT. The encoded protein is CAWSRGNEKLFF.